This T cell receptor beta chain was sequenced in a study of cytomegalovirus exposure and HLA in healthy donors. The PCR was carried out with 60 Vbeta primers and 13 Jbeta primers. The data were produced by immunoSEQ multiplex PCR, yet TCRdb's version contains in-frame clones alone and is incomplete. Found here are 75,000 to 90,000 clones, approximately 75% of them singletons; the top ten hold about 4.2%. Germline values: CDR1 SNHLY, CDR2 FYNNEI. The CDR3 has 14 residues. Trimming stripped 6 bases from V and 3 bases from J, with 12 bases between. The clonotype was recovered from a man between 60 and 75 years old in good health and CMV-seronegative. Sequenced sample: PBMCs. The chain combines TRBV2 with TRBJ1-5; D is possibly TRBD1 (6 bases). CDR3 residues: CASRPRQVNQPQHF. The CDR3 nucleotides are TGTGCCAGCAGACCCAGACAGGTCAATCAGCCCCAGCATTTT.